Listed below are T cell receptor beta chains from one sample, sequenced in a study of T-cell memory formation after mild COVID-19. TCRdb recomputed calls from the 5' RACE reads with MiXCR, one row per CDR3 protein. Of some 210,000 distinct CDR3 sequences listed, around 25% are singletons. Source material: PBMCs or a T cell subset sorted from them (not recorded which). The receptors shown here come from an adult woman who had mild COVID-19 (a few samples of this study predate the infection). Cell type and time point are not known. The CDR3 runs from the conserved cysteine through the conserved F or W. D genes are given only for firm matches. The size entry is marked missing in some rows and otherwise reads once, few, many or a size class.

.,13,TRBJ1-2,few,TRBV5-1,CASSRGTGYGYTF,TGCGCCAGCAGCCGCGGGACGGGATATGGCTACACCTTC
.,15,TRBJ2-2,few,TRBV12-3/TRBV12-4,CASSLRQGGGGELFF,TGTGCCAGCAGTTTGCGGCAGGGGGGCGGCGGGGAGCTGTTTTTT
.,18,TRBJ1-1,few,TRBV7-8,CASSLGTVRFRDHTEAFF,TGTGCCAGCAGCTTAGGGACAGTCAGGTTCCGCGACCACACTGAAGCTTTCTTT
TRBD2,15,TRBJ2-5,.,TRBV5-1,CASSLQRGDQETQYF,TGCGCCAGCAGCTTGCAGCGGGGGGACCAAGAGACCCAGTACTTC
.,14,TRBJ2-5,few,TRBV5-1,CASSLGTIQETQYF,TGCGCCAGCAGCCTCGGGACAATCCAAGAGACCCAGTACTTC
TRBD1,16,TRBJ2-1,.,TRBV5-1,CASSLTGQGSYNEQFF,TGCGCCAGCAGCCTTACGGGACAGGGCTCTTACAATGAGCAGTTCTTC
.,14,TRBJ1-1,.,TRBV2,CASIRRGGNTEAFF,TGTGCCAGCATCCGACGGGGGGGAAACACTGAAGCTTTCTTT
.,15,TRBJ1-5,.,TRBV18,CASSPPGGYNQPQHF,TGTGCCAGCTCACCACCCGGAGGGTACAATCAGCCCCAGCATTTT
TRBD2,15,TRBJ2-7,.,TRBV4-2,CASSPRGGEYYEQYF,TGTGCCAGCAGCCCTCGGGGGGGAGAATACTACGAGCAGTACTTC
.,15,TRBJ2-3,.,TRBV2,CASNPGGGLSDTQYF,TGTGCCAGCAACCCGGGGGGCGGATTGTCAGATACGCAGTATTTT
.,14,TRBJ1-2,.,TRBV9,CASSTRRTNYGYTF,TGTGCCAGCAGCACCCGACGGACAAACTATGGCTACACCTTC
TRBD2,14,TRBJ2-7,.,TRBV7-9,CASSKAGGRDEQYF,TGTGCCAGCAGCAAAGCGGGAGGGAGGGACGAGCAGTACTTC
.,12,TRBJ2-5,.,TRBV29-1,CSVGWAGETQYF,TGCAGCGTTGGCTGGGCGGGGGAGACCCAGTACTTC
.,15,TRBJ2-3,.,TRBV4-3,CASSQDGRSTDTQYF,TGCGCCAGCAGCCAAGATGGACGGAGCACAGATACGCAGTATTTT
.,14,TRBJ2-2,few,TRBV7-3,CASSLMGNTGELFF,TGTGCCAGCAGCTTAATGGGGAACACCGGGGAGCTGTTTTTT
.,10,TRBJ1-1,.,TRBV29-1,CSVERVEAFF,TGCAGCGTTGAACGGGTGGAGGCTTTCTTT
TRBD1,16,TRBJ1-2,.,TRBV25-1,CASSELSDRAGYGYTF,TGTGCCAGCAGTGAACTCTCTGACAGGGCTGGGTATGGCTACACCTTC
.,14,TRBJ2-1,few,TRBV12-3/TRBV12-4,CASSLRPPYNEQFF,TGTGCCAGCAGTTTAAGGCCACCCTACAATGAGCAGTTCTTC
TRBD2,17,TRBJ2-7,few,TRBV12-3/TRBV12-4,CASSFIRTSGAPYEQYF,TGTGCCAGCAGTTTCATTCGGACTAGCGGGGCTCCCTACGAGCAGTACTTC
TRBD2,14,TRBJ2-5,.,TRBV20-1,CSALPTSGGETQYF,TGCAGTGCTTTGCCGACTAGCGGGGGAGAGACCCAGTACTTC
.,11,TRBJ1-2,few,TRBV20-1,CSVYQGYGYTF,TGCAGTGTTTACCAGGGATATGGCTACACCTTC
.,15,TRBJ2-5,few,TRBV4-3,CASSHRTGRVETQYF,TGCGCCAGCAGCCACCGGACAGGGAGGGTCGAGACCCAGTACTTC
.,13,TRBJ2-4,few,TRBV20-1,CSADDPHGNIQYF,TGCAGTGCTGATGATCCCCATGGGAACATTCAGTACTTC
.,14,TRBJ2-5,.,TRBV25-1,CASSDRGDRETQYF,TGTGCCAGCAGTGACAGGGGGGATAGGGAGACCCAGTACTTC
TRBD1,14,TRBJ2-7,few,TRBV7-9,CASSWGQAPYEQYF,TGTGCCAGCAGCTGGGGACAGGCCCCCTACGAGCAGTACTTC
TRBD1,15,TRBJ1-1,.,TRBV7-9,CASSRRTGGNTEAFF,TGTGCCAGCAGCCGCCGCACAGGGGGCAACACTGAAGCTTTCTTT
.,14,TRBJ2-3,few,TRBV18,CASSPRGSTDTQYF,TGTGCCAGCTCACCACGGGGTAGCACAGATACGCAGTATTTT
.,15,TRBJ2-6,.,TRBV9,CASSDLHSGANVLTF,TGTGCCAGCAGCGACCTCCACTCTGGGGCCAACGTCCTGACTTTC
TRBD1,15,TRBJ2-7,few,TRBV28,CASISPGTGVGEQYF,TGTGCCAGCATCTCTCCCGGGACAGGGGTTGGAGAGCAGTACTTC
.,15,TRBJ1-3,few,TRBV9,CASSVGKPGGNTIYF,TGTGCCAGCAGCGTCGGAAAACCGGGGGGAAACACCATATATTTT
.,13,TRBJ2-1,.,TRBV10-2,CASTGSSYNEQFF,TGCGCCAGCACCGGGAGCTCCTACAATGAGCAGTTCTTC
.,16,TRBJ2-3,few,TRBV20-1,CSARDPSAGRTDTQYF,TGCAGTGCTAGAGACCCCTCGGCGGGCCGCACAGATACGCAGTATTTT
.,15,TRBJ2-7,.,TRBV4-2,CASSPTGADLYEQYF,TGTGCCAGCAGCCCCACAGGAGCCGACCTCTACGAGCAGTACTTC
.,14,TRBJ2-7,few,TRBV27,CASSPGLLGYEQYF,TGTGCCAGCAGTCCCGGACTTTTAGGCTACGAGCAGTACTTC
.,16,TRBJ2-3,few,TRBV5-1,CASSSGGGLTTDTQYF,TGCGCCAGCAGCTCGGGAGGGGGCCTCACCACAGATACGCAGTATTTT
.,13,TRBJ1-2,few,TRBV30,CAWNNGGPYGYTF,TGTGCCTGGAACAACGGGGGGCCCTATGGCTACACCTTC
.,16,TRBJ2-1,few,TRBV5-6,CASSFIAQSGEGDKFF,TGTGCCAGCAGCTTCATCGCACAAAGTGGTGAAGGGGACAAGTTCTTC
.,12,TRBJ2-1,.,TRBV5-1,CASRLKGYEQFF,TGCGCCAGCAGGCTAAAGGGCTATGAGCAGTTCTTC
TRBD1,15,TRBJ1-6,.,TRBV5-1,CASSLAAGGNSPLHF,TGCGCCAGCAGCTTGGCCGCAGGGGGGAATTCACCCCTCCACTTT
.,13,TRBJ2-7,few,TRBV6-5,CASRPPLGHEQYF,TGTGCCAGCAGACCCCCCCTTGGGCACGAGCAGTACTTC
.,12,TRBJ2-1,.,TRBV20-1,CSARGVRNEQFF,TGCAGTGCTAGAGGGGTTCGAAATGAGCAGTTCTTC